This T cell receptor (beta chain) was identified in a study of blood T cell repertoires in COVID-19 (dated by TCRdb to the early 2020s). Background for the entire study: Collaborator samples came from the United States, Italy and Spain and covered acute and convalescent phases of COVID-19. The material from the prospective study consisted of cDNA or gDNA derived from T cells, B-cell-depleted T cells, or PBMCs. Deeply sampled blood TCRbeta repertoires from subjects exposed to, actively infected with, or recovered from COVID-19 were included in the dataset. The repertoires were made available in a free public database intended to serve as a resource for research on the immune response to SARS-CoV-2. Samples were obtained from the ongoing ImmuneRACE study (first 160 participants) and from some 1,300 subjects provided by 6 global collaborators. Nearly every sample came with metadata listing a de-identified subject ID, COVID-19 status, age in years and sex. Where available, HLA class I and class II types were taken from metadata supplied by the sample provider and were not determined by assay-based typing.

The collaborating institutions used their own protocols to collect whole blood in K2EDTA tubes. For TCRbeta analysis, collaborators shipped samples in one of three forms: frozen whole blood, isolated PBMCs, or DNA extracted from either of those sample types. Concerning this clone itself: It has no known antigen specificity. Base qualities were left out, and no much larger clone turns up one base away.

What the authors observed across the whole study: How much clinical and demographic metadata was included differed by source and by participant, and the metadata was provided uncurated.

The CDR3, cysteine through phenylalanine, is 16 amino acids long. Only CDR3 DNA remains: 48 bases, in frame from the first base. V loses 4 bases, J loses 2 bases, and the germline ends lie 15 bases apart. CDR1 and CDR2, per the germline V gene, are SGHDN and FVKESK. The immunoSEQ Assay, a bias-controlled multiplex PCR, was used to amplify TCRbeta CDR3 regions from genomic DNA. Regarding the original processing steps: The number of nucleated cells in each sample was estimated by amplification of reference gene primers within the assay. Sequence reads were collapsed and filtered to measure the absolute abundance of every unique TCRbeta CDR3 rearrangement. For each sample, productive Simpson clonality was calculated as the square root of Simpson's diversity index over productive rearrangements. TCRdb limited this immuneACCESS table to in-frame rearrangements with V and J called. A share of clones is missing; checked studies link under half to unresolved V genes, and the rest is unexplained. V and J calls and clone size come straight from that table; D and trimming were deduced from the DNA. This sample is represented by about 200,000 clones; roughly 85% of them were singletons. 3% to 4% of the sample rests with the top ten.

Input material: peripheral blood. The chain couples TRBV14 to TRBJ2-1, with TRBD1 tentatively as D gene (5 bases match). This receptor was identified in a man aged 60 to 75 with acute or convalescent COVID-19. The encoded CDR3 is CASSRGSGKPYNEQFF. The base sequence is TGTGCCAGCAGCCGAGGCTCAGGGAAGCCCTACAATGAGCAGTTCTTC.